These 21 T cell receptor beta chains originate from one sample sequenced in a study of blood T cell repertoires in COVID-19. Profiling relied on immunoSEQ multiplex PCR, and the TCRdb table lists in-frame clones only, not all of them. The profile shows some 150,000 clones, over 75% of them singletons. Sequenced input: PBMCs or T cells enriched from blood (not recorded which). These receptors all stem from a woman aged 50 to 60 who had recovered from COVID-19.

This clone was observed many times. J is TRBJ2-7 and V is TRBV14; 10 nucleotides align to TRBD1. The V gene's germline CDR1 is SGHDN and CDR2 FVKESK. The CDR3 loop spans 17 amino acids. Trimming at V came to 4 bases and at J to 2 bases, leaving 11 bases not matched to a gene. CDR3 DNA: TGTGCCAGCAGCCGTTCTCAATGGGACAGGGGAACCTACGAGCAGTACTTC. This sequence encodes CASSRSQWDRGTYEQYF. Full variable domain (rest looked up from reference TRBV14 and TRBJ2-7): EAGVTQFPSHSVIEKGQTVTLRCDPISGHDNLYWYRRVMGKEIKFLLHFVKESKQDESGMPNNRFLAERTGGTYSTLKVQPAELEDSGVYFCASSRSQWDRGTYEQYFGPGTRLTVT.

The V call is TRBV11-2, the J call TRBJ1-4, with D possibly being TRBD1 (6 bases). The V end was cut by 4 bases, the J end by 4 bases, with 19 bases between. This CDR3 is built from 17 residues. Germline loops: CDR1 SGHAT, CDR2 FQNNGV. As DNA, the CDR3 is TGTGCCAGCAGCTATAGGGCGGTGGGACATAGTAATGAAAAACTGTTTTTT. Encoded protein: CASSYRAVGHSNEKLFF.

V is TRBV5-1 and J is TRBJ2-7; 10 bases align to TRBD2. CDR3 length: 18 residues. Germline CDR1 reads SGHRS; CDR2 reads YFSETQ. Trimming cost V 1 base and J 0 bases; bases outside gene matches: 10. The CDR3 DNA reads as TGCGCCAGCAGCTTGTGGGAGTCCGGGACTAGCGACTCCTACGAGCAGTACTTC. Translation: CASSLWESGTSDSYEQYF.

The chain combines TRBV7-9 with TRBJ2-5, with 7 bases aligning to TRBD2. The germline V gene has CDR1 SEHNR and CDR2 FQNEAQ (reference sequence). This CDR3 has 14 residues. Trimming cost V 3 bases and J 5 bases; bases outside gene matches: 6. The CDR3 region has the DNA TGTGCCAGCAGCTTTGGGCGGGAGCGGGAGACCCAGTACTTC. Its protein is CASSFGRERETQYF. The variable domain in full, with the rest retrieved from reference TRBV7-9 and TRBJ2-5, is DTGVSQNPRHKITKRGQNVTFRCDPISEHNRLYWYRQTLGQGPEFLTYFQNEAQLEKSRLLSDRFSAERPKGSFSTLEIQRTEQGDSAMYLCASSFGRERETQYFGPGTRLLVL.

The chain recombines TRBV3-1 (or the pseudogene TRBV3-2) with TRBJ2-3, with 8 bases matching TRBD2. Germline V lookup: CDR1 LGHDT, CDR2 YNNKEL (reference sequence). There are 13 residues in the CDR3. J lost 14 bases, V lost 0 bases, and 7 bases had no gene match. DNA of the CDR3: TGTGCCAGCAGCCAAGATGAGAGCGGGGGAGGGTATTTT. Its translation is CASSQDESGGGYF.

J is TRBJ1-2 and V is TRBV2, with a possible D match to TRBD1 (5 bases). V shed 1 base and J shed 4 bases, with 10 bases lying between them. The CDR3 covers 14 residues. The germline CDR1 and CDR2 sequences are SNHLY and FYNNEI. The CDR3 DNA is TGTGCCAGCAGTGAAGTGCAGGGCCCCTATGGCTACACCTTC. Amino acid sequence: CASSEVQGPYGYTF. The whole variable domain, remainder taken from reference TRBV2 and TRBJ1-2, is EPEVTQTPSHQVTQMGQEVILRCVPISNHLYFYWYRQILGQKVEFLVSFYNNEISEKSEIFDDQFSVERPDGSNFTLKIRSTKLEDSAMYFCASSEVQGPYGYTFGSGTRLTVV.

CDR3 region: CASSPVVGTSNQPQHF. The CDR3, as DNA: TGTGCCAGCTCCCCCGTCGTTGGGACAAGCAATCAGCCCCAGCATTTT. This chain joins TRBV18 and TRBJ1-5; TRBD1 is a possible D gene (6 bases). V was pared by 6 bases and J by 1 base, with 16 bases between. The CDR3 is 16 amino acids. From germline, CDR1 is KGHSH and CDR2 LQKENI. Using reference TRBV18 and TRBJ1-5 for the parts outside the CDR3, the full variable domain is NAGVMQNPRHLVRRRGQEARLRCSPMKGHSHVYWYRQLPEEGLKFMVYLQKENIIDESGMPKERFSAEFPKEGPSILRIQQVVRGDSAAYFCASSPVVGTSNQPQHFGDGTRLSIL.

The chain has TRBV10-3 and TRBJ1-1; perhaps TRBD1 as D (5 bases). V was shortened by 3 bases and J by 4 bases, with 15 bases between the two germline ends. CDR1 and CDR2 from the germline V gene are ENHRY and SYGVKD. The CDR3 length is 15 residues. DNA of the CDR3: TGTGCCATCAGTGAACGAAGGGGCGGGGGCACTGAAGCTTTCTTT. Amino acid sequence: CAISERRGGGTEAFF.

The genes are TRBV5-6 and TRBJ1-2; no definite D call. V lost 6 bases to trimming and J lost 3 bases, with 18 bases between them. Germline loops: CDR1 SGHDT, CDR2 YYEEEE. The CDR3 has 15 amino acids. Here the CDR3 reads CASTRGWVGDYGYTF. The DNA for the CDR3 is TGTGCCAGCACTAGAGGGTGGGTCGGGGACTATGGCTACACCTTC.

The V gene is TRBV28, the J gene TRBJ1-4; D ambiguous. This CDR3 is built from 13 residues. CDR1 and CDR2 from the germline V gene are MDHEN and SYDVKM. V was clipped by 8 bases and J by 6 bases, with 13 bases between them. This CDR3 is CASYLREDEKLFF. The CDR3 nucleotides read TGTGCCAGCTACTTACGGGAGGATGAAAAACTGTTTTTT.

The chain has TRBV5-4 and TRBJ2-7; 9 bases align to TRBD2. The ends lost 3 bases at V and 5 bases at J; junction bases unmatched: 6. The CDR3 loop spans 14 amino acids. Germline assignment: CDR1 SGHNT and CDR2 YYREEE (reference sequence). CDR3 amino acids: CASSSGTSIHEQYF. The CDR3 DNA follows: TGTGCCAGCAGCTCCGGGACTAGCATCCACGAGCAGTACTTC.

The rearrangement uses TRBV7-8 and TRBJ2-3; 8 nucleotides align to TRBD2. V lost 2 bases and J lost 4; bases outside the gene matches: 5. The CDR3 sequence is 15 residues long. Germline V CDR1 and CDR2: SGHVS, FQNEAQ. In nucleotides, the CDR3 is TGTGCCAGCAGCTTAAAGCGGGGGCGGTCAGATACGCAGTATTTT. This codes for CASSLKRGRSDTQYF.

The V and J genes are TRBV9 and TRBJ2-3; 9 bases fit TRBD1. The length of the CDR3 is 16 residues. Germline CDR1 reads SGDLS; CDR2 reads YYNGEE. V was clipped by 3 bases and J by 4 bases; unmatched bases: 9. This CDR3 reads CASSATGTGSPDTQYF. The DNA for the CDR3 is TGTGCCAGCAGCGCCACCGGGACAGGGTCGCCAGATACGCAGTATTTT.

The rearrangement links TRBV4-1 to TRBJ2-7, with 9 bases aligning to TRBD1. This CDR3 spans 13 amino acids. Per germline, CDR1 MGHRA and CDR2 YSYEKL. J lost 7 bases, V lost 3 bases, and 4 bases had no gene match. For the CDR3, the DNA is TGCGCCAGCAGCCAGGGACAGGGAGGAGAGCAGTACTTC. It yields the protein CASSQGQGGEQYF.

The gene calls are TRBV11-2 and TRBJ1-5, with TRBD1 as a possible D gene (5 bases). CDR3 length equals 13 residues. The V and J ends lost 8 bases and 0 bases respectively, with 8 bases between them. Germline V gene lookup returns CDR1 SGHAT and CDR2 FQNNGV. The CDR3: CASGQNSNQPQHF. CDR3 bases: TGTGCCAGCGGACAAAATAGCAATCAGCCCCAGCATTTT.

The rearrangement links TRBV18 to TRBJ2-5; 11 bases agree with TRBD1. Germline assignment: CDR1 KGHSH and CDR2 LQKENI. The CDR3 consists of 15 residues. Trimming took 6 bases from V and 5 from J; bases not matched to a gene: 8. CDR3 DNA sequence: TGTGCCAGCTCTCCGCCCGGGACAGGGGGGGAGACCCAGTACTTC. Protein sequence: CASSPPGTGGETQYF.

This clone was recorded many times. The V gene is TRBV29-1, the J gene TRBJ1-1; tentatively, D is TRBD1 (5 bases). Looked up from germline, CDR1 is SQVTM and CDR2 is ANQGSEA. The CDR3 runs to 12 residues. Trimming shortened V by 4 bases and J by 8 bases, and 14 bases separated the two germline ends. The CDR3 DNA is TGCAGCGTTGTGGACACAGCCCGAGAAGCTTTCTTT. Encoded protein: CSVVDTAREAFF.

This clone occurred a few times. The rearrangement joins TRBV18 to TRBJ2-7, with 13 bases matching TRBD2. With V trimmed by 6 bases and J by 5 bases, 10 bases remained unmatched. The germline V gene has CDR1 KGHSH and CDR2 LQKENI. The CDR3 spans 16 residues. DNA for the CDR3: TGTGCCAGCTCTCGTCCGGGACTAGCGGGAACCAACGAGCAGTACTTC. This sequence encodes CASSRPGLAGTNEQYF. The entire variable domain, with the rest obtained from reference TRBV18 and TRBJ2-7, is as follows: NAGVMQNPRHLVRRRGQEARLRCSPMKGHSHVYWYRQLPEEGLKFMVYLQKENIIDESGMPKERFSAEFPKEGPSILRIQQVVRGDSAAYFCASSRPGLAGTNEQYFGPGTRLTVT.

This clone was detected only once. The V and J genes are TRBV5-1 and TRBJ2-1, with 8 bases fitting TRBD1. Per germline, CDR1 SGHRS and CDR2 YFSETQ. The CDR3 is made up of 17 amino acids. V lost 3 bases, J lost 5 bases, and 13 bases stayed unmatched. The CDR3 nucleotides read TGCGCCAGCAGCTCGTTTGGAGGGACAGGCCCCAACAATGAGCAGTTCTTC. It codes for CASSSFGGTGPNNEQFF.

This clone was seen only once. The chain has TRBV4-2 and TRBJ1-1, with a possible D match to TRBD1 (5 bases). The germline V gene has CDR1 LGHNA and CDR2 YNFKEQ. CDR3 size: 18 residues. Trimming shortened V by 6 bases and J by 3 bases, and 26 bases separated the two germline ends. The CDR3 DNA sequence: TGTGCCAGCAGTCCAGACGTTAGGACACCCACGGGGGACACTGAAGCTTTCTTT. Translation: CASSPDVRTPTGDTEAFF.

J is TRBJ2-1 and V is TRBV4-1; a weak D match, TRBD1 (6 bases). The CDR3 extends over 14 amino acids. CDR1 is MGHRA and CDR2 is YSYEKL in the germline V gene. Trimming cost V 3 bases and J 0 bases, with 6 bases left between them. Here the CDR3 reads CASSHRGSYNEQFF. The CDR3 DNA sequence: TGCGCCAGCAGCCACAGGGGCTCCTACAATGAGCAGTTCTTC.